The 21 T cell receptor beta chains below all came from one sample that was sequenced in a study of blood T cell repertoires in COVID-19. TCRdb's copy holds only in-frame clones and misses some; the assay was immunoSEQ multiplex PCR. The table records 160,000 or so clones, around 83% of them present only once. The specimen was peripheral blood. The receptors shown here come from a man between 65 and 85 years old who had recovered from COVID-19.

This chain connects TRBV5-1 to TRBJ1-1; 7 bases align to TRBD1. The length of the CDR3 is 12 residues. CDR1 and CDR2 from the germline V gene are SGHRS and YFSETQ. The trim removed 4 bases at V and 5 bases at J, leaving 2 bases unmatched. CDR3 sequence: CASSLQGTEAFF. CDR3 bases: TGCGCCAGCAGCCTACAGGGGACTGAAGCTTTCTTT.

The CDR3: CASSQGSGAAYNEQFF. The CDR3 DNA sequence: TGCGCCAGCAGCCAAGGCTCAGGGGCGGCCTACAATGAGCAGTTCTTC. The chain uses TRBV4-1 and TRBJ2-1; D may be TRBD1 (6 bases). Trimming took 1 base from V and 2 from J, leaving 12 bases between them. This CDR3 is 16 amino acids long. The V gene's germline CDR1 is MGHRA and CDR2 YSYEKL.

This chain connects TRBV3-1 (or the pseudogene TRBV3-2) to TRBJ2-1; D is unclear. The germline V gene has CDR1 LGHDT and CDR2 YNNKEL (reference sequence). CDR3 size: 18 residues. V gave up 0 bases and J gave up 0 bases, with 15 bases separating them. The CDR3 loop is CASSQEGDPLSSYNEQFF. CDR3 DNA sequence: TGTGCCAGCAGCCAAGAAGGAGATCCTTTAAGCTCCTACAATGAGCAGTTCTTC.

The chain joins TRBV21-1 to TRBJ2-1; TRBD2 is the table's D call and was not checked against the DNA. TRBV21-1 is flagged as a pseudogene. The CDR3 runs to 18 residues. The CDR3 is CASSKGGLAEELYNEQFF. CDR3 DNA: TGTGCCAGCAGCAAAGGAGGACTAGCGGAGGAGTTATACAATGAGCAGTTCTTC.

This sequence joins TRBV18 and TRBJ1-1; D ambiguous. The CDR3 totals 14 residues. V was cut by 2 bases and J by 1 base, with 8 bases left in between. CDR1 and CDR2 from the germline V gene are KGHSH and LQKENI. The CDR3 DNA reads TGTGCCAGCTCACCATCCAACGGGAACACTGAAGCTTTCTTT. Translation: CASSPSNGNTEAFF.

The V and J genes are TRBV2 and TRBJ2-2; a weak D match, TRBD2 (5 bases). The CDR3 covers 15 residues. From germline, CDR1 is SNHLY and CDR2 FYNNEI. V shed 5 bases and J shed 3 bases, with 13 bases lying between them. This CDR3 reads CASSLTGMDTGELFF. CDR3 in DNA: TGTGCCAGCAGTTTAACGGGAATGGACACCGGGGAGCTGTTTTTT.

This chain connects TRBV10-3 to TRBJ2-7, with a possible D match to TRBD2 (5 bases). V gave up 5 bases and J gave up 5 bases, with 22 bases separating them. Germline CDR1 reads ENHRY; CDR2 reads SYGVKD. The CDR3 runs to 16 residues. CDR3 nucleotide sequence: TGTGCCATCAGTCTCAATCAATTGGATGGGAGAAACGAGCAGTACTTC. Encoded protein: CAISLNQLDGRNEQYF.

For the CDR3, the DNA is TGTGCCAGCAGCCAAAGAGACGGGGCCTACGAGCAGTACTTC. Protein sequence: CASSQRDGAYEQYF. This rearrangement joins TRBV7-9 to TRBJ2-7, with D possibly matching TRBD2 (5 bases). Germline V gives CDR1 SEHNR, CDR2 FQNEAQ (reference sequence). The CDR3 spans 14 residues. V was shortened by 5 bases and J by 2 bases, with 13 bases between the two germline ends.

Here the CDR3 DNA reads TGTGCCAGCACCAGTTTCCGTTCGGGGGACAGGGATAACGAGCAGTACTTC. Its translation: CASTSFRSGDRDNEQYF. The chain employs TRBV28 and TRBJ2-7, with 9 nucleotides matching TRBD1. Trimming at V came to 7 bases and at J to 5 bases, leaving 18 bases not matched to a gene. Germline V lookup: CDR1 MDHEN, CDR2 SYDVKM. The CDR3 consists of 17 residues.

The chain employs TRBV3-1 (or the pseudogene TRBV3-2) and TRBJ2-7, with D tentatively TRBD2 (5 bases). There are 14 residues in the CDR3. Germline V CDR1 and CDR2: LGHDT, YNNKEL (reference sequence). Trimming cost V 4 bases and J 5 bases, with 15 bases left between them. The CDR3 reads CASSPPGRADEQYF. CDR3 sequence (DNA): TGTGCCAGCAGCCCCCCCGGGCGGGCCGACGAGCAGTACTTC.

This CDR3 is CASSPPRGLRISSYEQYF. The CDR3 nucleotides read TGTGCCAGCAGTCCGCCCCGGGGACTGAGAATCAGCTCCTACGAGCAGTACTTC. The V gene is TRBV6-6, the J gene TRBJ2-7; D is possibly TRBD2 (6 bases). This CDR3 contains 18 residues. The V gene lost 5 bases and the J gene lost 0 bases, with 23 bases spanning the gap. Germline V gene data show CDR1 as MNHNY and CDR2 as SVGAGI (reference sequence).

The chain couples TRBV18 to TRBJ1-1; D ambiguous. The V end lost 0 bases, the J end lost 0 bases, and 5 bases lay between the germline ends. This CDR3 spans 14 amino acids. Germline CDR1 and CDR2: KGHSH and LQKENI. CDR3 DNA: TGTGCCAGCTCACCACCGAGTTTGAACACTGAAGCTTTCTTT. This translates into CASSPPSLNTEAFF. The complete variable domain, with remaining parts taken from reference TRBV18 and TRBJ1-1, reads NAGVMQNPRHLVRRRGQEARLRCSPMKGHSHVYWYRQLPEEGLKFMVYLQKENIIDESGMPKERFSAEFPKEGPSILRIQQVVRGDSAAYFCASSPPSLNTEAFFGQGTRLTVV.

The J gene is TRBJ1-2, the V gene TRBV11-2, with D possibly matching TRBD1 (6 bases). V lost 5 bases and J lost 8, with 21 bases in between. Germline CDR1 reads SGHAT; CDR2 reads FQNNGV. This CDR3 has 15 amino acids. The chain's CDR3 is CASSPHRVRIEGYTF. The CDR3 coding sequence is TGTGCCAGCAGCCCTCACAGGGTTCGGATTGAGGGCTACACCTTC.

This rearrangement joins TRBV6-5 to TRBJ2-7; 7 bases align to TRBD1. This CDR3 has 15 residues. The V gene's germline CDR1 is MNHEY and CDR2 SVGAGI. The junction had 10 bases not matched to a gene; V was cut back by 5 bases and J by 3 bases. CDR3 sequence (DNA): TGTGCCAGCAGTCCCAGGCCAGGGGGTGGCTACGAGCAGTACTTC. Translating gives CASSPRPGGGYEQYF.

V usage is TRBV7-9 and J usage is TRBJ2-3; 10 bases align to TRBD2. CDR3 size: 17 residues. Germline V gives CDR1 SEHNR, CDR2 FQNEAQ (reference sequence). The V gene end was trimmed by 2 bases and the J gene end by 1 base; junction bases not matched to a gene: 6. CDR3 DNA: TGTGCCAGCAGCTTAAGGGGACTAGCGAGGGGCACAGATACGCAGTATTTT. Protein product: CASSLRGLARGTDTQYF.

This chain uses TRBV6-2 or TRBV6-3 with TRBJ2-5; the D gene is possibly TRBD1 (6 bases). CDR1 is MNHEY, CDR2 SVGEGT, per germline. The CDR3 runs 17 residues. The ends were cut back, 4 bases at V and 0 bases at J, with 18 bases in the middle. The CDR3 DNA is TGTGCCAGCAGTTCCCGCCGGACAGCCCGGTACCAAGAGACCCAGTACTTC. Amino acids: CASSSRRTARYQETQYF.

The chain is built from TRBV7-2 and TRBJ2-5; 7 bases fit TRBD1. The germline V gene has CDR1 SGHTA and CDR2 FQGNSA. The CDR3 loop spans 15 amino acids. Trimming at V came to 3 bases and at J to 4 bases, leaving 8 bases not matched to a gene. Here the CDR3 DNA reads TGTGCCAGCAGCTTCCAGACAGGGCGTTTAGAGACCCAGTACTTC. Translating it yields CASSFQTGRLETQYF. Drawing the rest from reference TRBV7-2 and TRBJ2-5, the complete variable domain is GAGVSQSPSNKVTEKGKDVELRCDPISGHTALYWYRQSLGQGLEFLIYFQGNSAPDKSGLPSDRFSAERTGGSVSTLTIQRTQQEDSAVYLCASSFQTGRLETQYFGPGTRLLVL.

The V call is TRBV6-5, the J call TRBJ2-1, with 11 bases matching TRBD2. V gave up 6 bases and J gave up 12 bases; unmatched junction bases: 10. Germline-derived CDR1 and CDR2 are MNHEY and SVGAGI. The CDR3 length is 14 residues. The CDR3 DNA reads as TGTGCCAGCAGAATTACCGGGACTAGCGGACCGCAGTTCTTC. As protein: CASRITGTSGPQFF.

The chain links TRBV4-2 to TRBJ2-4; 7 bases are shared with TRBD2. CDR3 size: 15 residues. Germline assignment: CDR1 LGHNA and CDR2 YNFKEQ. V lost 0 bases, J lost 8 bases, and 7 bases stayed unmatched. The CDR3 sequence: CASSQDMTSTDIQYF. CDR3 nucleotide sequence: TGTGCCAGCAGCCAAGATATGACTAGCACGGACATTCAGTACTTC.

The chain joins TRBV27 to TRBJ2-1, with 9 bases matching TRBD2. The germline gives CDR1 MNHEY, CDR2 SMNVEV (reference sequence). V lost 5 bases to trimming and J lost 3 bases; unmatched junction nucleotides: 11. The CDR3 spans 17 residues. The CDR3 region has the DNA TGTGCCAGCAGTCCCCCCCCAGTAGCGGGGGACTACAATGAGCAGTTCTTC. Its translation: CASSPPPVAGDYNEQFF.

For the CDR3, the DNA is TGTGCCAGCAGCGTAGGTGGTAGCACGAACACAGATACGCAGTATTTT. Protein sequence: CASSVGGSTNTDTQYF. The chain employs TRBV9 and TRBJ2-3; D is unclear. Per the germline V gene, CDR1 is SGDLS and CDR2 is YYNGEE. V was trimmed by 0 bases and J by 2 bases, leaving 13 bases between them. The CDR3 runs to 16 residues.